The clone carrying this T cell receptor (beta chain) came up many times. The authors built TCR beta libraries using iRepertoire HTBI primers and Arm-PCR of CDR3 regions. MiXCR was run by TCRdb on the multiplex PCR reads, yielding one entry per CDR3 protein. The table shows approximately 540,000 distinct CDR3 sequences, with about 12% occurring only once. This CDR3 region has 14 residues. Germline V gives CDR1 SGHAT, CDR2 FQNNGV. Trimming took off 8 bases at V and 3 bases at J, with 17 bases between the two ends. This entry comes from a study of regulatory T cells in long-lasting Graves disease. Indicated time point: newly diagnosed GD, antithyroid drugs for less than 3 months. Construction of the TCR library relied on RNA isolated from PBMCs. These same records also appear under a second study, on T cells in Graves' hyperthyroidism and ophthalmopathy.

The sequenced sample was peripheral blood mononuclear cells (PBMCs), obtained at new diagnosis, from a patient treated with antithyroid drugs. This sequence was found in a woman aged 30 to 39 with Graves disease. The rearrangement joins TRBV11-2 to TRBJ2-7; the D gene could be TRBD1 or TRBD2 (5 bases each). CDR3 region: CASQRGPAYYEQYF. The CDR3 DNA reads TGTGCCAGCCAGAGGGGTCCCGCGTACTACGAGCAGTACTTC. Variable domain in full (rest from reference TRBV11-2 and TRBJ2-7): EAGVAQSPRYKIIEKRQSVAFWCNPISGHATLYWYQQILGQGPKLLIQFQNNGVVDDSQLPKDRFSAERLKGVDSTLKIQPAKLEDSAVYLCASQRGPAYYEQYFGPGTRLTVT.